Following are 28 T cell receptor beta chains from one sample sequenced in a study of T cells in localized non-small cell lung cancer. Here immunoSEQ multiplex PCR was the method, and the copy in TCRdb shows in-frame clones only, minus some. The sample contains tens of thousands of clones, around 82% of which appear only once. This sample comprised peripheral blood, obtained before any cancer treatment. The receptors originated from a male donor at least 60 years old with stage II squamous cell lung carcinoma.

Sample share makes this clone medium-sized (0.01 to 0.1%). V and J are TRBV7-2 and TRBJ1-1, with 7 bases matching TRBD1. Germline-derived CDR1 and CDR2 are SGHTA and FQGNSA. CDR3 size: 15 residues. The J segment lost 3 bases and the V segment lost 6 bases, leaving 10 bases of the junction unmatched. The CDR3 here is CASRPTTGWDTEAFF. In DNA, the CDR3 is TGTGCCAGCAGGCCTACGACAGGGTGGGACACTGAAGCTTTCTTT.

The chain recombines TRBV30 with TRBJ1-6; 7 bases are shared with TRBD1. J lost 4 bases, V lost 3 bases, and 12 bases had no gene match. Germline V gives CDR1 GTSNPN, CDR2 SVGIG (reference sequence). The CDR3 covers 17 residues. In DNA form, the CDR3 reads TGTGCCTGGAGACCAGATTCCCGGGACAGATATAATTCACCCCTCCACTTT. The encoded protein is CAWRPDSRDRYNSPLHF.

V and J are TRBV30 and TRBJ1-1; D gene uncertain. The CDR3 runs 15 residues. V dropped 3 bases and J dropped 5 bases, with 19 bases sitting between them. Germline CDR1 is GTSNPN and CDR2 is SVGIG (reference sequence). The DNA for the CDR3 is TGTGCCTGGAGGGCCTCAGATCTCAGGAATACTGAAGCTTTCTTT. Amino acid sequence: CAWRASDLRNTEAFF.

The rearrangement links TRBV19 to TRBJ2-3; D is unclear. This CDR3 has 13 amino acids. CDR1 is LNHDA and CDR2 is SQIVND in the germline V gene (reference sequence). V lost 7 bases and J lost 3, with 11 bases in between. CDR3 region: CASKERSTDTQYF. The CDR3 DNA reads as TGTGCCAGTAAGGAGAGAAGTACAGATACGCAGTATTTT.

The chain joins TRBV13 to TRBJ2-7; D gene unclear. V lost 7 bases, J lost 5 bases, and 21 bases lay in between. CDR1 is PRHDT and CDR2 is FYEKMQ in the germline V gene (reference sequence). The CDR3 spans 15 residues. CDR3 DNA sequence: TGTGCCAGCACCCGGAAGACGGCTCTGGAGAACGAGCAGTACTTC. Protein: CASTRKTALENEQYF.

This chain uses TRBV27 with TRBJ2-3; perhaps TRBD2 as D (6 bases). The germline V and J ends were trimmed by 5 bases and 0 bases, with 12 bases remaining between them. The CDR3 extends over 15 amino acids. The germline CDR1 and CDR2 sequences are MNHEY and SMNVEV (reference sequence). DNA of the CDR3: TGTGCCAGCAGTCCCCGTGGGGGGAGCACAGATACGCAGTATTTT. Translation: CASSPRGGSTDTQYF.

The chain carries TRBV7-2 and TRBJ2-7; D may be TRBD1 (5 bases). The ends were cut back, 5 bases at V and 3 bases at J, with 11 bases in the middle. CDR3 length: 13 residues. Germline lookup yields CDR1 SGHTA and CDR2 FQGNSA. This chain's CDR3 is CASSVWGNYEQYF. The CDR3 bases are TGTGCCAGCAGCGTTTGGGGCAACTACGAGCAGTACTTC.

The gene calls are TRBV7-8 and TRBJ1-2, with TRBD1 as a possible D gene (5 bases). V lost 2 bases to trimming and J lost 4 bases, with 8 bases between them. CDR3 length: 13 residues. Germline V gene data show CDR1 as SGHVS and CDR2 as FQNEAQ. CDR3 DNA sequence: TGTGCCAGCAGCTTAACAGACAGCTATGGCTACACCTTC. It specifies CASSLTDSYGYTF.

This chain links TRBV11-1 with TRBJ1-1; no definite D call. Per germline, CDR1 SGHAT and CDR2 FQDESV (reference sequence). The CDR3 covers 12 residues. Trimming took 2 bases from V and 11 from J, leaving 12 bases between them. Written as DNA, the CDR3 is TGTGCCAGCAGCTTAAGCCTCACTCCGGCTTTCTTT. Translating it yields CASSLSLTPAFF.

V gene TRBV5-1 combines with J gene TRBJ1-5; the D is unclear. The CDR3 spans 14 residues. V dropped 4 bases and J dropped 0 bases, with 8 bases sitting between them. The germline V gene encodes CDR1 SGHRS and CDR2 YFSETQ. Here the CDR3 reads CASSEGNSNQPQHF. The CDR3 region has the DNA TGCGCCAGCAGCGAAGGAAATAGCAATCAGCCCCAGCATTTT.

V is TRBV11-1 and J is TRBJ1-1; D is perhaps TRBD1 (6 bases). CDR1 and CDR2 from the germline V gene are SGHAT and FQDESV (reference sequence). Trimming removed 2 bases at V and 3 bases at J, with 10 bases between. CDR3 length equals 14 residues. The CDR3: CASSLIHRDTEAFF. The CDR3 DNA reads TGTGCCAGCAGCTTAATTCACAGGGACACTGAAGCTTTCTTT. Filled out from reference TRBV11-1 and TRBJ1-1, the complete variable domain reads EAEVAQSPRYKITEKSQAVAFWCDPISGHATLYWYRQILGQGPELLVQFQDESVVDDSQLPKDRFSAERLKGVDSTLKIQPAELGDSAMYLCASSLIHRDTEAFFGQGTRLTVV.

This chain connects TRBV6-5 to TRBJ1-1; D might be TRBD1 (5 bases). This CDR3 is built from 13 residues. Germline-derived CDR1 and CDR2 are MNHEY and SVGAGI. V was pared by 6 bases and J by 1 base, with 9 bases between. The CDR3 loop is CASRDTGNTEAFF. CDR3 nucleotides: TGTGCCAGCAGGGACACAGGGAACACTGAAGCTTTCTTT.

V and J are TRBV4-1 and TRBJ2-1; D might be TRBD2 (5 bases). This CDR3 comprises 16 residues. Per germline, CDR1 MGHRA and CDR2 YSYEKL. V dropped 0 bases and J dropped 2 bases, with 11 bases sitting between them. Here the CDR3 reads CASSQDFERAYNEQFF. As DNA, the CDR3 is TGCGCCAGCAGCCAAGACTTCGAGAGGGCCTACAATGAGCAGTTCTTC.

J is TRBJ1-2 and V is TRBV6-5; D is undetermined. V shed 5 bases and J shed 7 bases, with 8 bases lying between them. CDR1 is MNHEY and CDR2 is SVGAGI in the germline V gene. This CDR3 contains 11 residues. The CDR3 spells CASSASFGYTF. The CDR3, as DNA: TGTGCCAGCAGTGCCTCCTTTGGCTACACCTTC.

The J gene is TRBJ1-4, the V gene TRBV28, with no clear D. V was clipped by 4 bases and J by 5 bases, with 11 bases between them. The CDR3 extends over 14 amino acids. Germline assignment: CDR1 MDHEN and CDR2 SYDVKM. Here the CDR3 reads CASSSPLVNEKLFF. The CDR3 coding sequence is TGTGCCAGCAGTTCCCCCTTAGTAAATGAAAAACTGTTTTTT.

This chain uses TRBV4-2 with TRBJ2-5; TRBD2 might be the D (6 bases). Trimming removed 1 base from V and 5 bases from J, with 11 bases in between. The CDR3 loop spans 14 amino acids. CDR1 and CDR2 (germline): LGHNA, YNFKEQ. The CDR3: CASSQGGVGETQYF. The CDR3 DNA is TGTGCCAGCAGCCAAGGGGGGGTCGGGGAGACCCAGTACTTC.

The chain is built from TRBV2 and TRBJ2-2; D might be TRBD2 (6 bases). Germline V gene lookup returns CDR1 SNHLY and CDR2 FYNNEI. V lost 4 bases, J lost 4 bases, and 10 bases lay in between. The CDR3 contains 14 residues. The CDR3 spells CASSARAGTGELFF. Here the CDR3 DNA reads TGTGCCAGCAGTGCCAGAGCGGGCACCGGGGAGCTGTTTTTT.

The V and J genes are TRBV6-5 and TRBJ1-2; 10 nucleotides agree with TRBD1. CDR3 size: 15 residues. With 6 bases clipped from V and 8 bases from J, the junction kept 12 bases outside the gene matches. The germline V gene has CDR1 MNHEY and CDR2 SVGAGI. CDR3 sequence (DNA): TGTGCCAGCAGCCGACCCGGGACAGGGGATGGAGGCTACACCTTC. Translating gives CASSRPGTGDGGYTF.

CDR3 region: CASSIDQGHYQPQHF. CDR3 coding DNA: TGTGCCAGTAGTATTGATCAGGGGCATTATCAGCCCCAGCATTTT. The chain combines TRBV19 with TRBJ1-5; the D gene is possibly TRBD1 (6 bases). Trimming left V 3 bases short and J 5 bases short, with 14 bases between. CDR1 and CDR2 (germline): LNHDA, SQIVND (reference sequence). The CDR3 covers 15 residues.

The table lists this clone with a count of one. The chain uses TRBV28 and TRBJ1-5; D remains unclear. Germline CDR1 is MDHEN and CDR2 is SYDVKM. CDR3 length: 15 residues. Trimming removed 2 bases at V and 0 bases at J, with 8 bases between. The DNA of the CDR3 is TGTGCCAGCAGTTTAGTCGGAAGTAGCAATCAGCCCCAGCATTTT. It codes for CASSLVGSSNQPQHF.

This clone was recorded a few times. The CDR3 nucleotides read TGTGCCTGGAGTAGGGGACAGACAGCCTACGAGCAGTACTTC. Translating it yields CAWSRGQTAYEQYF. The chain combines TRBV30 with TRBJ2-7; 7 bases fit TRBD1. Looked up from germline, CDR1 is GTSNPN and CDR2 is SVGIG (reference sequence). This CDR3 comprises 14 residues. J was trimmed by 2 bases and V by 2 bases; bases with no gene match: 6.

This chain uses TRBV7-2 with TRBJ2-1; TRBD1 agrees at 8 bases. Germline V lookup: CDR1 SGHTA, CDR2 FQGNSA. The CDR3 loop spans 15 amino acids. V shed 6 bases and J 5 bases; nucleotides not matched to a gene: 9. The CDR3 reads CASRARTGSHNEQFF. CDR3 nucleotide sequence: TGTGCCAGCAGAGCCCGGACAGGGTCCCACAATGAGCAGTTCTTC. The full variable domain, rest sourced from reference TRBV7-2 and TRBJ2-1, is GAGVSQSPSNKVTEKGKDVELRCDPISGHTALYWYRQSLGQGLEFLIYFQGNSAPDKSGLPSDRFSAERTGGSVSTLTIQRTQQEDSAVYLCASRARTGSHNEQFFGPGTRLTVL.

The chain recombines TRBV6-1 with TRBJ1-2; D possibly corresponds to TRBD1 (5 bases). Trimming stripped 2 bases from V and 10 bases from J, with 17 bases between. The V gene's germline CDR1 is MNHNS and CDR2 SASEGT. This CDR3 is 14 amino acids long. CDR3 sequence reads: CASSERGHGALYTF. CDR3 in DNA: TGTGCCAGCAGTGAACGGGGCCATGGTGCACTCTACACCTTC.

This rearrangement joins TRBV30 to TRBJ2-7, with D perhaps TRBD2 (6 bases). The V gene's germline CDR1 is GTSNPN and CDR2 SVGIG (reference sequence). V gave up 1 base and J gave up 2 bases, with 6 bases separating them. The CDR3 contains 12 residues. CDR3 coding DNA: TGTGCCTGGAGTGGGACTACCTACGAGCAGTACTTC. Its protein is CAWSGTTYEQYF. The variable domain in full, completed from reference TRBV30 and TRBJ2-7, reads SQTIHQWPATLVQPVGSPLSLECTVEGTSNPNLYWYRQAAGRGLQLLFYSVGIGQISSEVPQNLSASRPQDRQFILSSKKLLLSDSGFYLCAWSGTTYEQYFGPGTRLTVT.

This chain joins TRBV7-2 and TRBJ1-1; D is uncertain. V lost 5 bases, J lost 0 bases, and 16 bases lay in between. The CDR3 runs 16 residues. Germline V CDR1 and CDR2: SGHTA, FQGNSA. The CDR3 loop is CASSEEVVRMNTEAFF. DNA for the CDR3: TGTGCCAGCAGCGAGGAGGTCGTCCGGATGAACACTGAAGCTTTCTTT.

This chain links TRBV5-4 with TRBJ2-1, with TRBD2 identical over 11 bases. The germline CDR1 and CDR2 sequences are SGHNT and YYREEE (reference sequence). J gave up 3 bases and V 4 bases, and 6 bases lay outside the gene matches. The CDR3 length is 16 residues. The CDR3 region has the DNA TGTGCCAGCAGCAGCGGGACTAGCGGAGACTACAATGAGCAGTTCTTC. Its translation is CASSSGTSGDYNEQFF.

The genes are TRBV18 and TRBJ2-7; 8 bases match TRBD1. The ends lost 3 bases at V and 6 bases at J; junction bases unmatched: 10. This CDR3 comprises 15 residues. Germline lookup yields CDR1 KGHSH and CDR2 LQKENI. The CDR3 protein is CASSPTPGQDSEQYF. CDR3 in DNA: TGTGCCAGCTCACCCACTCCGGGACAGGACTCCGAGCAGTACTTC.

The chain joins TRBV15 to TRBJ2-7, with a tentative D call TRBD1 (6 bases). Trimming cost V 5 bases and J 3 bases, with 17 bases left between them. The CDR3 covers 15 residues. Germline CDR1 is LNHNV and CDR2 is YYDKDF (reference sequence). Here the CDR3 DNA reads TGTGCCACCAGCGGTGGGGGCCCCCCAATCTACGAGCAGTACTTC. Protein sequence: CATSGGGPPIYEQYF.